These T cell receptor beta chains were read from a single sample in a study of a mutant IDH1 vaccine in newly diagnosed glioma. Profiled with immunoSEQ multiplex PCR; TCRdb holds only in-frame clones, not every one. The sample holds around 60,000 clones, approximately 81% seen once. These receptors' antigens are unknown. Sequenced here: PBMCs, sampled from a glioma patient whose treatment included an IDH1 peptide vaccine. These receptors came from a man aged 25 to 40 with glioma. Both conserved end residues are part of each CDR3. The D gene is left open where the match is weak.

>TRBV7-9|.|TRBJ2-5
TGTGCCAGCAGCTTACCACAGGGCTATCAAGAGACCCAGTACTTC
CASSLPQGYQETQYF
>TRBV11-2|TRBD1|TRBJ1-2
TGTGCCAGCAGTCCGGGACAGGGCAAATATGGCTACACCTTC
CASSPGQGKYGYTF
>TRBV7-7|.|TRBJ2-7
TGTGCCAGCAGCTTAGGCCCAGGGGCCGACGAGCAGTACTTC
CASSLGPGADEQYF
>TRBV5-1|.|TRBJ1-1
TGCGCCAGCAGCTTGGCAGCAGCAAGTGAGGGGATCGCTTTCTTT
CASSLAAASEGIAFF
>TRBV19|.|TRBJ1-1
TGTGCCAGTAGTACCCGGGGGAGCACTGAAGCTTTCTTT
CASSTRGSTEAFF
>TRBV11-2|TRBD1|TRBJ1-6
TGTGCCAGCAGAGTTATCGGGACAGCCGTTTATAATTCACCCCTCCACTTT
CASRVIGTAVYNSPLHF
>TRBV19|TRBD2|TRBJ2-1
TGTGCCAGTAGTATTTACCTAGCGGGGGGGCGGTATGAGCAGTTCTTC
CASSIYLAGGRYEQFF
>TRBV28|.|TRBJ2-7
TGTGCCAGCAGTAGACAGATATCCTACGAGCAGTACTTC
CASSRQISYEQYF
>TRBV5-1|TRBD1|TRBJ2-3
TGCGCCAGCAGCTTGCGGCAGGGGGCGAAAGATACGCAGTATTTT
CASSLRQGAKDTQYF
>TRBV6-5|.|TRBJ1-6
TGTGCCAGCAGTTACTCCCGGGACCAGGGGAGCTCACCCCTCCACTTT
CASSYSRDQGSSPLHF
>TRBV2|TRBD2|TRBJ2-5
TGTGCCATCTGGAGGTTGAGCGGGGGGCCTCAAGAGACCCAGTACTTC
CAIWRLSGGPQETQYF